This T cell receptor beta chain was captured in a study of shared clonotypes between healthy human individuals. Regarding the study as a whole: The study sampled only blood, and tissue repertoires likely differ.

It was CD45RO-negative cells, positively selected for CCR7, that made up naive CD8 cells, with terminally differentiated effector memory CD45RA+ cells excluded. The table lists this clone with a count of one. Its target is not known. Here immunoSEQ multiplex PCR was the method, and the copy in TCRdb shows in-frame clones only, minus some. The profile shows more than 2 million clones, roughly 93% of them singletons. The ends were cut back, 6 bases at V and 2 bases at J, with 15 bases in the middle. From germline, CDR1 is SNHLY and CDR2 FYNNEI. The CDR3 is made up of 15 amino acids. The sample was naive CD8+ T cells from PBMCs. This sequence was found in a man younger than 30 in good health. Some clones in this sample may be carry-over from other donors' samples. The genes are TRBV2 and TRBJ2-3; D is unclear. CDR3 loop: CASSQGAGYTDTQYF. As DNA, the CDR3 is TGTGCCAGCAGCCAAGGCGCAGGTTACACAGATACGCAGTATTTT.